This record looks at one T cell receptor beta chain sequence and its context. Antigen unknown. A much larger clone sits a single nucleotide away, making a read error possible. Unique molecular identifiers were used to barcode this TCRbeta library. One entry per CDR3 protein, called by TCRdb with MiXCR from the PCR reads. The table records 150,000 to 200,000 distinct CDR3 sequences, around 5.9% of them present only once. The data were obtained in a study of T-cell reconstitution after alpha-beta-depleted transplantation in children. CDR1 DFQATT and CDR2 SNEGSKA come from the germline V gene (reference sequence). This CDR3 spans 18 amino acids. The study's findings and limits: Counts and diversity of T cells one year after transplant came mostly from newly produced T cells. At day 60, the high TCRbeta diversity found in some patients originated from recipient T cells and thymic progenitors that had survived.

The J gene is TRBJ2-3, the V gene TRBV20-1; D might be TRBD2 (5 bases). The sequenced sample was PBMCs, obtained before TCRalphabeta/CD19-depleted stem cell transplant. This TCR came from a girl under three years old with combined immunodeficiency, due to receive a stem cell transplant. CDR3 nucleotide sequence: TGCAGAGCTCCGAATCATTTTAGCGAACGGACGAGCACAGATACGCAGTATTTT. Its translation is CRAPNHFSERTSTDTQYF.